This TCR beta chain is drawn from a study of cytomegalovirus exposure and HLA in healthy donors. Study-level points and caveats: The study carried out a later analysis of TCR beta sequences. It associated 16,951 of them with specific HLA alleles at a false discovery rate of 0.05. Within a later analysis, the majority of CMV-associated TCR beta chains appeared HLA-restricted.

Details on this clone: The antigen remains unidentified.

Germline V gene lookup returns CDR1 MGHDK and CDR2 SYGVNS. The CDR3 runs 14 residues. V was clipped by 3 bases and J by 3 bases; unmatched bases: 0. The PCR contained 60 Vbeta and 13 Jbeta primers. Clones were sequenced by immunoSEQ multiplex PCR, and TCRdb holds only the in-frame ones, with some missing. The sample has 60,000 or so clones, approximately 71% seen once; the top ten hold roughly 35%. The chain carries TRBV25-1 and TRBJ2-2; 8 positions agree with TRBD1. The TCR sequence derives from a middle-aged man in good health and CMV-seropositive. The specimen was PBMCs. The CDR3 DNA reads as TGTGCCAGCAGTGAGGACAGGGACACCGGGGAGCTGTTTTTT. Residues: CASSEDRDTGELFF.